A selection of T cell receptor beta chains follows, all from one sample in a study of blood T cell repertoires in COVID-19. TCRdb's copy holds only in-frame clones and misses some; the assay was immunoSEQ multiplex PCR. The sample yields 90,000 to 150,000 clones, over 75% seen once. Sequencing used peripheral blood. The origin of the receptors is a man older than 75 with acute or convalescent COVID-19. Both conserved end residues are part of each CDR3.

v_call	j_call	cdr3_aa
TRBV7-9	TRBJ1-1	CASSLGTGGAAEAFF
TRBV5-8	TRBJ1-2	CASSLFRLGGNYGYTF
TRBV7-6	TRBJ2-5	CASSLASDRETQYF
TRBV19	TRBJ1-6	CASTEDYSYNSPLHF
TRBV7-2	TRBJ2-7	CASSLEAGGQYEQYF
TRBV24-1	TRBJ2-5	CATSRGQKQETQYF
TRBV19	TRBJ2-2	CASSRGTANTGELFF
TRBV19	TRBJ1-1	CASSARVEAGTEAFF
TRBV6-5	TRBJ1-4	CASRLSTGNEKLFF
TRBV10-1	TRBJ1-2	CASSESRRQGPYGYTF
TRBV18	TRBJ2-2	CASSQGAGTGELFF
TRBV19	TRBJ1-1	CASRPQSAEAFF
TRBV27	TRBJ2-1	CASRGTSGSSYNEQFF
TRBV19	TRBJ1-1	CASSIAGDYNTEAFF
TRBV7-8	TRBJ1-1	CASSLATGGTFGAFF
TRBV12-5	TRBJ2-2	CASGLVGVTGELFF
TRBV9	TRBJ2-3	CASTPWASGTDTQYF
TRBV7-2	TRBJ2-7	CASSLGVRGPYEQYF
TRBV29-1	TRBJ2-7	CSVGGQGYEQYF
TRBV6-5	TRBJ1-6	CASRTGSSYNSPLHF
TRBV29-1	TRBJ1-5	CSVRQGGDQPQHF
TRBV3-1/TRBV3-2	TRBJ1-1	CASSQAARENTEAFF
TRBV30	TRBJ1-4	CAWLTGATNEKLFF
TRBV5-1	TRBJ1-2	CASSLEGGGYGYTF
TRBV6-1	TRBJ2-7	CASSEGTGGYEQYF
TRBV10-3	TRBJ1-3	CAISEVTGSGSGNTIYF
TRBV3-1/TRBV3-2	TRBJ2-6	CASSQGGSGANVLTF
TRBV23-1	TRBJ2-2	CASSPSEAVAGELFF
TRBV7-2	TRBJ2-3	CASSSRLAGLYDTQYF
TRBV5-1	TRBJ2-7	CASSLQGQGSSYEQYF
TRBV27	TRBJ2-7	CASSGTGGHEQYF
TRBV5-8	TRBJ2-5	CASSSKYGGLAYQETQYF
TRBV10-3	TRBJ2-7	CAISESQNEQYF
TRBV27	TRBJ2-2	CASSPWTGGGELFF
TRBV5-1	TRBJ1-1	CASSREGGITEAFF